This is a list of T cell receptor beta chains from one sample in a study of cytomegalovirus exposure and HLA in healthy donors. Assay used: immunoSEQ multiplex PCR; TCRdb lists only in-frame clones, some missing. The repertoire holds 150,000 to 200,000 clones, with about four fifths as singletons. Sequencing input: PBMCs. These receptors were collected from a man aged 30-40 years in good health and CMV-seropositive. Both conserved end residues are part of each CDR3. The order of the fields is CDR3 DNA, CDR3 protein, J gene, D gene, clone size, V gene. D genes are given only for firm matches. Not all rows give a size; the values are once, few, many and, for expanded clones, a class.

cdr3_nt: TGTGCCAGCAGCCAAGAAAGGGCCGCGACTAGTGATAATTCACCCCTCCACTTT; cdr3_aa: CASSQERAATSDNSPLHF; j_call: TRBJ1-6; d_call: .; clone_size: .; v_call: TRBV4-2
cdr3_nt: TGTGCCAGCAGCTTATCTTCGGGGGGGTTTTTTGATGAGCAGTTCTTC; cdr3_aa: CASSLSSGGFFDEQFF; j_call: TRBJ2-1; d_call: TRBD2; clone_size: .; v_call: TRBV7-9
cdr3_nt: TGTGCCAGCAGACAGCGCGGGGGGGCCTACGAGCAGTACTTC; cdr3_aa: CASRQRGGAYEQYF; j_call: TRBJ2-7; d_call: TRBD2; clone_size: .; v_call: TRBV11-3
cdr3_nt: TGTGCCAGCAGCCAGCGCAGCCGGGACAGGGGGGGATCGAACTATGGCTACACCTTC; cdr3_aa: CASSQRSRDRGGSNYGYTF; j_call: TRBJ1-2; d_call: TRBD1; clone_size: once; v_call: TRBV4-2
cdr3_nt: TGTGCCAGCAGCATAAGGGACAGGGAGAACACTGAAGCTTTCTTT; cdr3_aa: CASSIRDRENTEAFF; j_call: TRBJ1-1; d_call: TRBD1; clone_size: once; v_call: TRBV7-8
cdr3_nt: TGTGCCAGCAGCGCCCCCCCGGGACAGGGGAGAAGGGCTCAAGAGACCCAGTACTTC; cdr3_aa: CASSAPPGQGRRAQETQYF; j_call: TRBJ2-5; d_call: TRBD1; clone_size: .; v_call: TRBV9
cdr3_nt: TGTGCCAGCAGCTTAGGGCAGGGCGGAGAAGGCTACACCTTC; cdr3_aa: CASSLGQGGEGYTF; j_call: TRBJ1-2; d_call: .; clone_size: .; v_call: TRBV7-9
cdr3_nt: TGTGCCAGCAGCTTAACCCTCGGGGGGCTTAGGACTGAAGCTTTCTTT; cdr3_aa: CASSLTLGGLRTEAFF; j_call: TRBJ1-1; d_call: .; clone_size: .; v_call: TRBV7-9
cdr3_nt: TGCAGCGTTGTGGAGGTTGAGCAGTTCTTC; cdr3_aa: CSVVEVEQFF; j_call: TRBJ2-1; d_call: .; clone_size: few; v_call: TRBV29-1
cdr3_nt: TGTGCCAGCAGTTTAACTAGCGGTTTTTACGAGCAGTACTTC; cdr3_aa: CASSLTSGFYEQYF; j_call: TRBJ2-7; d_call: TRBD2; clone_size: .; v_call: TRBV27
cdr3_nt: TGTGCCAGCAGCCGTTCGGGGGACGGCTCCGGAGACGAGCAGTACTTC; cdr3_aa: CASSRSGDGSGDEQYF; j_call: TRBJ2-7; d_call: .; clone_size: few; v_call: TRBV4-2
cdr3_nt: TGTGCCAGCAGTACCAGGGGAGACGAGCAGTACTTC; cdr3_aa: CASSTRGDEQYF; j_call: TRBJ2-7; d_call: .; clone_size: .; v_call: TRBV2
cdr3_nt: TGTGCCAGCAGCTTAGATCGATCAGTGGGCTACACCTTC; cdr3_aa: CASSLDRSVGYTF; j_call: TRBJ1-2; d_call: .; clone_size: once; v_call: TRBV7-3
cdr3_nt: TGTGCCAGCAGACTAGCGGGGGACTACAATGAGCAGTTCTTC; cdr3_aa: CASRLAGDYNEQFF; j_call: TRBJ2-1; d_call: TRBD2; clone_size: .; v_call: TRBV6-6
cdr3_nt: TGTGCCAGCAGCTTAACCGACAGGGGAGGCCTGCGGATTGGGAATTACGAGCAGTACTTC; cdr3_aa: CASSLTDRGGLRIGNYEQYF; j_call: TRBJ2-7; d_call: TRBD1; clone_size: .; v_call: TRBV7-8
cdr3_nt: TGTGCCAGCATGTTTAACAATGAGCAGTTCTTC; cdr3_aa: CASMFNNEQFF; j_call: TRBJ2-1; d_call: .; clone_size: once; v_call: TRBV2
cdr3_nt: TGTGCCAGCAGTTATCACAGGGGAGTCGTCGGGACCCAGTACTTC; cdr3_aa: CASSYHRGVVGTQYF; j_call: TRBJ2-5; d_call: TRBD1; clone_size: .; v_call: TRBV28
cdr3_nt: TGTGCCAGCAGCTTATTTTCCGGGACTAGCGGGAGGGCCGATTTGAACACCGGGGAGCTGTTTTTT; cdr3_aa: CASSLFSGTSGRADLNTGELFF; j_call: TRBJ2-2; d_call: TRBD2; clone_size: .; v_call: TRBV7-3
cdr3_nt: TGCGCCAGCAGCTTGGCGACAGGGGCTGGTAATGAAAAACTGTTTTTT; cdr3_aa: CASSLATGAGNEKLFF; j_call: TRBJ1-4; d_call: TRBD1; clone_size: few; v_call: TRBV5-1
cdr3_nt: TGTGCCAGAAGCGGGGACAGGGGATCGGGCCCGCTGAATGAGCAGTTCTTC; cdr3_aa: CARSGDRGSGPLNEQFF; j_call: TRBJ2-1; d_call: TRBD1; clone_size: .; v_call: TRBV5-3
cdr3_nt: TGCGCCAGCAGCTTGGCCGCGGGGGGTCGAACTCGGAATGAGCAGTTCTTC; cdr3_aa: CASSLAAGGRTRNEQFF; j_call: TRBJ2-1; d_call: TRBD2; clone_size: .; v_call: TRBV5-1
cdr3_nt: TGTGCCAGCAGTTCCGACAGAGCTTCATTATTCTACGAGCAGTACTTC; cdr3_aa: CASSSDRASLFYEQYF; j_call: TRBJ2-7; d_call: .; clone_size: .; v_call: TRBV5-4
cdr3_nt: TGTGCCAGCAGTGCGGGGAACACTGAAGCTTTCTTT; cdr3_aa: CASSAGNTEAFF; j_call: TRBJ1-1; d_call: .; clone_size: .; v_call: TRBV2
cdr3_nt: TGTGCCAGCAGCTCGCCGGGACAGCAAGAGACCCAGTACTTC; cdr3_aa: CASSSPGQQETQYF; j_call: TRBJ2-5; d_call: TRBD1; clone_size: .; v_call: TRBV7-9
cdr3_nt: TGTGCCAGCAGTCCGCAGGGCCTTACCGGGGAGCTGTTTTTT; cdr3_aa: CASSPQGLTGELFF; j_call: TRBJ2-2; d_call: .; clone_size: .; v_call: TRBV27
cdr3_nt: TGTGCCAGCGCCGACAGAGTGATTGAAGCTTTCTTT; cdr3_aa: CASADRVIEAFF; j_call: TRBJ1-1; d_call: .; clone_size: .; v_call: TRBV6-1
cdr3_nt: TGTGCCAGCAGTCAGGGGAGAACTAATGAAAAACTGTTTTTT; cdr3_aa: CASSQGRTNEKLFF; j_call: TRBJ1-4; d_call: .; clone_size: once; v_call: TRBV28
cdr3_nt: TGTGCCAGCAGCTTATGGGGGCGGGTCTATAATTCACCCCTCCACTTT; cdr3_aa: CASSLWGRVYNSPLHF; j_call: TRBJ1-6; d_call: .; clone_size: .; v_call: TRBV11-2
cdr3_nt: TGTGCCAGCAGTTTATTGCCTAGCGGAGTCTACGAGCAGTACTTC; cdr3_aa: CASSLLPSGVYEQYF; j_call: TRBJ2-7; d_call: TRBD2; clone_size: .; v_call: TRBV28
cdr3_nt: TGTGCCAGCAGCCTTACCGGCAGGGGTATCGCTGAAGCTTTCTTT; cdr3_aa: CASSLTGRGIAEAFF; j_call: TRBJ1-1; d_call: .; clone_size: .; v_call: TRBV7-3
cdr3_nt: TGTGCCAGTAGTATCGGGACTAGCGGGGAATCTAGCACAGATACGCAGTATTTT; cdr3_aa: CASSIGTSGESSTDTQYF; j_call: TRBJ2-3; d_call: TRBD2; clone_size: .; v_call: TRBV19
cdr3_nt: TGTGCCAGCAGTCCTCATTGGGGCGGTCAGCCCCAGCATTTT; cdr3_aa: CASSPHWGGQPQHF; j_call: TRBJ1-5; d_call: .; clone_size: .; v_call: TRBV28
cdr3_nt: TGTGCCAGCAGCTTAGTTGAGAACTATGGCTACACCTTC; cdr3_aa: CASSLVENYGYTF; j_call: TRBJ1-2; d_call: .; clone_size: .; v_call: TRBV7-9
cdr3_nt: TGTGCCAGCAGTATCGGGTCTAGCGTACGGGAGACCCAGTACTTC; cdr3_aa: CASSIGSSVRETQYF; j_call: TRBJ2-5; d_call: .; clone_size: .; v_call: TRBV6-1
cdr3_nt: TGTGCCAGCAGCTTCGGACAGGGCACGTACAATGAGCAGTTCTTC; cdr3_aa: CASSFGQGTYNEQFF; j_call: TRBJ2-1; d_call: TRBD1; clone_size: .; v_call: TRBV7-9
cdr3_nt: TGCGCCGGCAGTGACAGGGGAACTGAAGCTTTCTTT; cdr3_aa: CAGSDRGTEAFF; j_call: TRBJ1-1; d_call: TRBD1; clone_size: once; v_call: TRBV10-1
cdr3_nt: TGTGCCAGCAGTCGCGCGAACACCGGGGAGCTGTTTTTT; cdr3_aa: CASSRANTGELFF; j_call: TRBJ2-2; d_call: .; clone_size: .; v_call: TRBV7-9
cdr3_nt: TGTGCCAGCAGTAGGACAGGGCCTAACTATGGCTACACCTTC; cdr3_aa: CASSRTGPNYGYTF; j_call: TRBJ1-2; d_call: TRBD1; clone_size: .; v_call: TRBV6-5
cdr3_nt: TGTGCCAGCAGCCCTCCCCCGGGGGGAGAGACCCAGTACTTC; cdr3_aa: CASSPPPGGETQYF; j_call: TRBJ2-5; d_call: TRBD2; clone_size: .; v_call: TRBV7-7
cdr3_nt: TGCGCCAGCCTACCGGGGGTGGACGGGGAGCTGTTTTTT; cdr3_aa: CASLPGVDGELFF; j_call: TRBJ2-2; d_call: .; clone_size: .; v_call: TRBV4-1
cdr3_nt: TGTGCCATCAGTGACTACAGGAGTGATACTGAAGCTTTCTTT; cdr3_aa: CAISDYRSDTEAFF; j_call: TRBJ1-1; d_call: .; clone_size: .; v_call: TRBV10-3
cdr3_nt: TGTGCCAGCAGCGAGACAGGGTACAGCACTGAAGCTTTCTTT; cdr3_aa: CASSETGYSTEAFF; j_call: TRBJ1-1; d_call: TRBD1; clone_size: .; v_call: TRBV25-1
cdr3_nt: TGTGCCAGCAGGCTGACAGGGGTTAATGGCTACACCTTC; cdr3_aa: CASRLTGVNGYTF; j_call: TRBJ1-2; d_call: TRBD1; clone_size: .; v_call: TRBV28
cdr3_nt: TGTGCCATCAGTGACCCCGGGACAGGCCTTTTGAACACTGAAGCTTTCTTT; cdr3_aa: CAISDPGTGLLNTEAFF; j_call: TRBJ1-1; d_call: TRBD1; clone_size: .; v_call: TRBV10-3
cdr3_nt: TGTGCCAGCAGCCTGGACAGCACGGGGTCTGGCTACACCTTC; cdr3_aa: CASSLDSTGSGYTF; j_call: TRBJ1-2; d_call: .; clone_size: .; v_call: TRBV7-8
cdr3_nt: TGTGCCAGCAATCGGGCGGGTTATGGCTACACCTTC; cdr3_aa: CASNRAGYGYTF; j_call: TRBJ1-2; d_call: .; clone_size: .; v_call: TRBV6-5
cdr3_nt: TGTGCCAGCAGTCCGACTAGCGGGGTCTACAATGAGCAGTTCTTC; cdr3_aa: CASSPTSGVYNEQFF; j_call: TRBJ2-1; d_call: TRBD2; clone_size: .; v_call: TRBV28